Each of the 10 T cell receptor beta chains below was sequenced from the same sample in a study of blood T cell repertoires in COVID-19. Assay: immunoSEQ multiplex PCR; the TCRdb copy retains only in-frame clones and omits some. The repertoire holds about 100,000 clones, approximately 86% seen once, with 5% in the top ten. The specimen sequenced was peripheral blood. The receptors come from a human donor in a cohort sampled during active COVID-19.

This clone was seen repeatedly, ten times or more. The chain has TRBV30 and TRBJ1-2, with D perhaps matching TRBD1 (5 bases). In germline, CDR1 is GTSNPN, CDR2 SVGIG (reference sequence). Trimming shortened V by 4 bases and J by 6 bases, and 9 bases separated the two germline ends. The CDR3 consists of 11 residues. The CDR3 is CAWMGGNGYTF. DNA of the CDR3: TGTGCCTGGATGGGGGGGAATGGCTACACCTTC.

V is TRBV12-3 or TRBV12-4 and J is TRBJ2-3; D is ambiguous. The CDR3 length is 12 residues. V lost 5 bases and J lost 3, with 6 bases in between. The CDR3 region is CASSVLTDTQYF. The CDR3 DNA reads TGTGCCAGCAGTGTACTAACAGATACGCAGTATTTT.

The chain combines TRBV5-1 with TRBJ2-1, with 9 bases aligning to TRBD2. Germline V lookup: CDR1 SGHRS, CDR2 YFSETQ. The length of the CDR3 is 18 residues. Losses at the gene ends were 0 bases for V and 0 bases for J; bases not matched to a gene: 7. CDR3 in amino acids: CASSLEPSGTGSYNEQFF. The CDR3 DNA reads as TGCGCCAGCAGCTTGGAGCCTAGCGGGACTGGCTCCTACAATGAGCAGTTCTTC. The variable domain in full, with the rest retrieved from reference TRBV5-1 and TRBJ2-1, is KAGVTQTPRYLIKTRGQQVTLSCSPISGHRSVSWYQQTPGQGLQFLFEYFSETQRNKGNFPGRFSGRQFSNSRSEMNVSTLELGDSALYLCASSLEPSGTGSYNEQFFGPGTRLTVL.

The chain links TRBV7-9 to TRBJ2-1; D is perhaps TRBD2 (5 bases). Trimming pared 5 bases from V and 8 bases from J, leaving 13 bases between. CDR1 is SEHNR and CDR2 is FQNEAQ in the germline V gene (reference sequence). The CDR3 spans 13 residues. CDR3 sequence reads: CASSARGGDEQFF. The CDR3 DNA reads TGTGCCAGCAGCGCAAGAGGAGGCGATGAGCAGTTCTTC.

The genes are TRBV4-1 and TRBJ2-2, with 7 bases fitting TRBD2. This CDR3 is built from 14 residues. Per germline, CDR1 MGHRA and CDR2 YSYEKL. With 3 bases clipped from V and 3 bases from J, the junction kept 1 base outside the gene matches. CDR3 amino acids: CASSHTSDTGELFF. In DNA form, the CDR3 reads TGCGCCAGCAGCCATACTAGCGACACCGGGGAGCTGTTTTTT.

This chain connects TRBV19 to TRBJ2-7, with 7 nucleotides matching TRBD1. The V gene end was trimmed by 4 bases and the J gene end by 9 bases; junction bases not matched to a gene: 6. In germline, CDR1 is LNHDA, CDR2 SQIVND (reference sequence). The CDR3 length is 12 residues. CDR3 sequence (DNA): TGTGCCAGTAGTACTGACAGGGAAAGGCAGTACTTC. Translation: CASSTDRERQYF.

This clone was observed a few times. The CDR3 is CANAKGLPSYEQYF. In DNA form, the CDR3 reads TGTGCCAACGCAAAGGGACTCCCCTCCTACGAGCAGTACTTC. The J gene is TRBJ2-7, the V gene TRBV4-2; D possibly corresponds to TRBD2 (6 bases). The CDR3 covers 14 residues. Germline-derived CDR1 and CDR2 are LGHNA and YNFKEQ. V lost 10 bases and J 0 bases, leaving 16 bases between the germline ends.

The chain carries TRBV9 and TRBJ1-4; 7 positions match TRBD1. The CDR3 has 14 amino acids. The V gene end was trimmed by 4 bases and the J gene end by 3 bases; junction bases not matched to a gene: 3. Germline V lookup: CDR1 SGDLS, CDR2 YYNGEE. CDR3 sequence reads: CASSQGTANEKLFF. As DNA, the CDR3 is TGTGCCAGCAGCCAGGGGACAGCTAATGAAAAACTGTTTTTT.

This clone was counted between two and nine times. J is TRBJ1-6 and V is TRBV27; 9 positions agree with TRBD1. The junction had 3 bases not matched to a gene; V was cut back by 6 bases and J by 6 bases. CDR1 is MNHEY and CDR2 is SMNVEV in the germline V gene (reference sequence). This CDR3 has 14 residues. The CDR3 sequence is CASRMTGGNSPLHF. In nucleotides, the CDR3 is TGTGCCAGCAGAATGACAGGGGGTAATTCACCCCTCCACTTT.

The chain joins TRBV5-1 to TRBJ2-7; maybe TRBD2 (6 bases). This CDR3 is built from 13 residues. The germline gives CDR1 SGHRS, CDR2 YFSETQ. The V gene lost 3 bases and the J gene lost 6 bases, with 13 bases spanning the gap. CDR3: CASSSSWGGEQYF. In nucleotides, the CDR3 is TGCGCCAGCAGCTCGTCATGGGGAGGCGAGCAGTACTTC.